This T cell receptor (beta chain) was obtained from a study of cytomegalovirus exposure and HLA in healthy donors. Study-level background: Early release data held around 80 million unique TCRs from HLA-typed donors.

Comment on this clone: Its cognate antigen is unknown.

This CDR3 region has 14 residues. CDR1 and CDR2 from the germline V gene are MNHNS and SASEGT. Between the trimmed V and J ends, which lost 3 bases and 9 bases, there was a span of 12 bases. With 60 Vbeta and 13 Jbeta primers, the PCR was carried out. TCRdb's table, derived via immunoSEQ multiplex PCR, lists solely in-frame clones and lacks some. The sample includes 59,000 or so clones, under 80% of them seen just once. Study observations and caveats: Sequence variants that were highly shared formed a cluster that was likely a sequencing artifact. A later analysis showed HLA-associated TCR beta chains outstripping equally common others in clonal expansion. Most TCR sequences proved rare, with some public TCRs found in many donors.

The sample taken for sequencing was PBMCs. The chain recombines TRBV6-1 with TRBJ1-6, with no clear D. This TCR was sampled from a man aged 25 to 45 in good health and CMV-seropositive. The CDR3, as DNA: TGTGCCAGCAGTGAGGCATACGACATTTCACCCCTCCACTTT. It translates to CASSEAYDISPLHF.